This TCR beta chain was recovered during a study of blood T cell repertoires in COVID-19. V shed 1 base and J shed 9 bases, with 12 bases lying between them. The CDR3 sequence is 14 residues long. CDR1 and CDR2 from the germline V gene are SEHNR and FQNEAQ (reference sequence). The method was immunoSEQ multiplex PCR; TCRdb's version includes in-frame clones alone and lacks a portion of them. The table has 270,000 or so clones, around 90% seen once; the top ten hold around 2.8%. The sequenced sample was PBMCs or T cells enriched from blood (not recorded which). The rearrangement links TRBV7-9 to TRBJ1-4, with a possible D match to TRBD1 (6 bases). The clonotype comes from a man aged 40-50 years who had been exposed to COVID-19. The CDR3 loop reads CASSLGQESKKLFF. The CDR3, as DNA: TGTGCCAGCAGCTTAGGACAGGAATCGAAAAAACTGTTTTTT.